This T cell receptor beta chain came from a study of T cells after yellow fever vaccination. For the study at large: Fractions containing few cells were prepared with SMART-Seq v4 Ultra Low Input.

The authors made TCR cDNA by 5'RACE template switching, adding a universal primer site and UMIs. In TCRdb, the 5' RACE reads were re-called with MiXCR into one record per CDR3 protein. Altogether about 360,000 distinct CDR3 sequences are present, over 5% being singletons, with the ten largest covering over 14%. A note on this clonotype: Its antigen is undetermined.

Regarding the study as a whole: Detected again after the booster were most primary-vaccination clones, at 95% to 98% CD4 and 88% CD8.

The source material was PBMCs, sampled 5 days after the yellow fever booster vaccination. This TCR came from a man aged 25-45 years who received the YFV17D yellow fever vaccine.

CDR3 sequence: CASSPPTGNNYGYTF. CDR3 DNA: TGTGCCAGCTCACCACCAACAGGGAATAACTATGGCTACACCTTC. The V and J genes are TRBV18 and TRBJ1-2; D possibly corresponds to TRBD1 (6 bases). Germline V lookup: CDR1 KGHSH, CDR2 LQKENI. Trimming took 0 bases from V and 1 from J, leaving 9 bases between them. The CDR3 is made up of 15 amino acids.